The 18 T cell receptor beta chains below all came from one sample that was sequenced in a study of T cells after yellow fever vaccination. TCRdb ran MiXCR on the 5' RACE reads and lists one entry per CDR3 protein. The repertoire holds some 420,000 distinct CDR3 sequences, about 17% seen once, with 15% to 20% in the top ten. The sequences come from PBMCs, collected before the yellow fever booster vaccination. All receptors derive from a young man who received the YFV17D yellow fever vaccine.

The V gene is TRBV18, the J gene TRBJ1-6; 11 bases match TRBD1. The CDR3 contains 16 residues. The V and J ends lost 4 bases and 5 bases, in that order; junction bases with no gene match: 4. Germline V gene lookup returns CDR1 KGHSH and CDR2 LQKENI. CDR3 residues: CASSLRDRGNNSPLHF. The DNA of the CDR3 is TGTGCCAGCTCACTCCGGGACAGGGGGAATAATTCACCCCTCCACTTT.

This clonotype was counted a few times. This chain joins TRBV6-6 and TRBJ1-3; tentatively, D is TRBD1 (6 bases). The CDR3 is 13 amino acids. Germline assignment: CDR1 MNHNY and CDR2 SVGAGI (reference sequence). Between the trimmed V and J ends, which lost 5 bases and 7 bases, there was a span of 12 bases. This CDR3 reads CASSAYQGNTIYF. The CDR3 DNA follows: TGTGCCAGCAGTGCGTATCAGGGGAACACCATATATTTT.

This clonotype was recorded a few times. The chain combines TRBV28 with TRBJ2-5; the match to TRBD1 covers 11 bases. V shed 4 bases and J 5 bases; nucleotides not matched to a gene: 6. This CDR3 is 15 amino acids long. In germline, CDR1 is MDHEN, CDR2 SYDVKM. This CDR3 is CASSSRTGGRETQYF. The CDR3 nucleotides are TGTGCCAGCAGTTCCAGGACAGGGGGCAGGGAGACCCAGTACTTC.

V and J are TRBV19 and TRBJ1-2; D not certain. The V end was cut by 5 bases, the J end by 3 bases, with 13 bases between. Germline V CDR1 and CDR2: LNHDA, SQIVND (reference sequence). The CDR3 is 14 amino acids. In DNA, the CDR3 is TGTGCCAGTAGTCATCAGGCGTCGGACTATGGCTACACCTTC. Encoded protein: CASSHQASDYGYTF. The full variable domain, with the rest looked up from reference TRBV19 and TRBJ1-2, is DGGITQSPKYLFRKEGQNVTLSCEQNLNHDAMYWYRQDPGQGLRLIYYSQIVNDFQKGDIAEGYSVSREKKESFPLTVTSAQKNPTAFYLCASSHQASDYGYTFGSGTRLTVV.

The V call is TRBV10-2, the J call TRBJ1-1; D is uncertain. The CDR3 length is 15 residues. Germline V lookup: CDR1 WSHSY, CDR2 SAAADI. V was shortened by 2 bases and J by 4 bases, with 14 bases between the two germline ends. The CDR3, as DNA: TGCGCCAGCAGTGAGGGTTCAGGAATCGGCACTGAAGCTTTCTTT. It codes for CASSEGSGIGTEAFF.

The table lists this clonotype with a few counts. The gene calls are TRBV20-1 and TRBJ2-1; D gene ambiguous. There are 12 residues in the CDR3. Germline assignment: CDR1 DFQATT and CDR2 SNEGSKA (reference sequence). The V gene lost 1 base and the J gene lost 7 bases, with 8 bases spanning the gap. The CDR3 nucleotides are TGCAGTGCTAGAGGAGACATAAATGAGCAGTTCTTC. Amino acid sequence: CSARGDINEQFF.

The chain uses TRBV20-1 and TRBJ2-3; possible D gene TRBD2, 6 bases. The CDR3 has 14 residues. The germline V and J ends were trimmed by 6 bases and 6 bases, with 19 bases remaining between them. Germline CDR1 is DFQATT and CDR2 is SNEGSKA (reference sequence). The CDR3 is CSAPPGAGIDTQYF. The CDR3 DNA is TGCAGTGCCCCCCCAGGAGCGGGCATTGATACGCAGTATTTT.

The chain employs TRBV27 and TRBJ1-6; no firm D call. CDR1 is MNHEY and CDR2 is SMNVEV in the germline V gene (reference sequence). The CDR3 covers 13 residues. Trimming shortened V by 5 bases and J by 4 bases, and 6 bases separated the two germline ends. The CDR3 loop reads CASSKRYNSPLHF. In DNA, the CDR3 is TGTGCCAGCAGTAAGCGGTATAATTCACCCCTCCACTTT.

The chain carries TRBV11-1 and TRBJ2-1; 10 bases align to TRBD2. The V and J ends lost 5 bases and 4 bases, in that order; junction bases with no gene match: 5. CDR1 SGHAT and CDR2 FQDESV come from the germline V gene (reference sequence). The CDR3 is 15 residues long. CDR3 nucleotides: TGTGCCAGCAGCCTTACTAGCGGGGAATACAATGAGCAGTTCTTC. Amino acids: CASSLTSGEYNEQFF. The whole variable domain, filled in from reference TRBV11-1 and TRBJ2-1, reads EAEVAQSPRYKITEKSQAVAFWCDPISGHATLYWYRQILGQGPELLVQFQDESVVDDSQLPKDRFSAERLKGVDSTLKIQPAELGDSAMYLCASSLTSGEYNEQFFGPGTRLTVL.

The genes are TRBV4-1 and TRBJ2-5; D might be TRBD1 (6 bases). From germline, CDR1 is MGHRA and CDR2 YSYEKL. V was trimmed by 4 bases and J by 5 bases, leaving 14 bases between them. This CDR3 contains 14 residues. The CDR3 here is CASSRTTGLETQYF. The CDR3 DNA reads TGCGCCAGCAGCCGAACCACAGGGTTGGAGACCCAGTACTTC.

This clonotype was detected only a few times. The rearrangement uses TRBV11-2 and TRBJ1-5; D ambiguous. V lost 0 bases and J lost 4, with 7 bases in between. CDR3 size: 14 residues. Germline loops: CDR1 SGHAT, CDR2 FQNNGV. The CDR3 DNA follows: TGTGCCAGCAGCTTAGATCATACAAATCAGCCCCAGCATTTT. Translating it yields CASSLDHTNQPQHF.

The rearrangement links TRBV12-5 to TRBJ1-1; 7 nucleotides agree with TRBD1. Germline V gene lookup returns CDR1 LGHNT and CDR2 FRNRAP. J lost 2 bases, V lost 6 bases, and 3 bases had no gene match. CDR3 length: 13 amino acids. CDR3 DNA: TGTGCTAGTGGGGGACAGCTTAACACTGAAGCTTTCTTT. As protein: CASGGQLNTEAFF.

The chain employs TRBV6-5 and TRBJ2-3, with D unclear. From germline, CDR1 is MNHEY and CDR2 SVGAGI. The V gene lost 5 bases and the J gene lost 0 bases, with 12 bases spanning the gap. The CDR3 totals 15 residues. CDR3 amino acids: CASSTSGPSTDTQYF. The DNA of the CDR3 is TGTGCCAGCAGTACATCGGGCCCTAGCACAGATACGCAGTATTTT.

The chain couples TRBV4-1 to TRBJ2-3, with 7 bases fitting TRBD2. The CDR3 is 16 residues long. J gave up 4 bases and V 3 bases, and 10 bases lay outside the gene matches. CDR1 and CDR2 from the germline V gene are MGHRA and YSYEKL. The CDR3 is CASSQPGRGRADTQYF. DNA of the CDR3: TGCGCCAGCAGCCAGCCAGGGAGGGGTCGGGCAGATACGCAGTATTTT.

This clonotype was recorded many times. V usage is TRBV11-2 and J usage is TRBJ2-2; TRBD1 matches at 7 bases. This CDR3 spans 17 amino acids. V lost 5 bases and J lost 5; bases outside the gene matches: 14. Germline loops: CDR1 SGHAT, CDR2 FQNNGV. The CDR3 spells CASSLSPGTVGTGELFF. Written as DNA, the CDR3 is TGTGCCAGCAGCCTGTCTCCGGGGACAGTCGGAACCGGGGAGCTGTTTTTT.

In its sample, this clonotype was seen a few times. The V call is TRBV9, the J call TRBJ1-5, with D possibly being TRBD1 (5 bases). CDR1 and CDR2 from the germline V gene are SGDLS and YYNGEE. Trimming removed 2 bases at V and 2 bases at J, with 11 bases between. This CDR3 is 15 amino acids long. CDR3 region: CASSVAGSGNQPQHF. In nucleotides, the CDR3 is TGTGCCAGCAGCGTCGCAGGGTCTGGCAATCAGCCCCAGCATTTT. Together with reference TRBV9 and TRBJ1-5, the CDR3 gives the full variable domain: DSGVTQTPKHLITATGQRVTLRCSPRSGDLSVYWYQQSLDQGLQFLIQYYNGEERAKGNILERFSAQQFPDLHSELNLSSLELGDSALYFCASSVAGSGNQPQHFGDGTRLSIL.

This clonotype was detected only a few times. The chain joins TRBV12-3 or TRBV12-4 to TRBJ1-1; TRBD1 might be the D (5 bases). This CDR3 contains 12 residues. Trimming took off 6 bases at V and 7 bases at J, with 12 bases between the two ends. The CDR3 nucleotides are TGTGCCAGCAGGGGGGGAGGGTTTGAAGCTTTCTTT. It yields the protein CASRGGGFEAFF.

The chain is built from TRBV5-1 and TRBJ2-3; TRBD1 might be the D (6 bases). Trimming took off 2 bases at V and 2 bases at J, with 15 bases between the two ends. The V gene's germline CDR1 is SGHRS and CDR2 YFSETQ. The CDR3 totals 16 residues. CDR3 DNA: TGCGCCAGCAGCTTACGGGGAACAGGGTCCACAGATACGCAGTATTTT. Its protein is CASSLRGTGSTDTQYF.